This T cell receptor beta chain was retrieved from a study of neurological immune-mediated disorders. Study as a whole: Secondary progressive cases numbered 3 among the roughly 34 multiple sclerosis patients, while the other 31 were relapsing-remitting. Study-wide findings and caveats: Phylogenetic grouping assigned the repertoires of 18 of 34 multiple sclerosis patients to a single related-CDR3 cluster, representing a possible signature.

TCRdb ran MiXCR on the 5' RACE reads and lists one entry per CDR3 protein. The sample lists roughly 38,000 distinct CDR3 sequences, approximately 2.4% occurring once. The germline gives CDR1 MNHNY, CDR2 SVGAGI (reference sequence). The CDR3 has 16 amino acids. Trimming took off 5 bases at V and 4 bases at J, with 20 bases between the two ends. This clonotype was recorded at least ten times. Antigen specificity is unknown. This receptor was taken from a man under 40 with multiple sclerosis. The sample consisted of PBMCs. This chain links TRBV6-6 with TRBJ1-2; D unresolved. CDR3 coding DNA: TGTGCCAGCAGTAACACCCGAACGGGCAGTGGCTATGGCTACACCTTC. This codes for CASSNTRTGSGYGYTF.